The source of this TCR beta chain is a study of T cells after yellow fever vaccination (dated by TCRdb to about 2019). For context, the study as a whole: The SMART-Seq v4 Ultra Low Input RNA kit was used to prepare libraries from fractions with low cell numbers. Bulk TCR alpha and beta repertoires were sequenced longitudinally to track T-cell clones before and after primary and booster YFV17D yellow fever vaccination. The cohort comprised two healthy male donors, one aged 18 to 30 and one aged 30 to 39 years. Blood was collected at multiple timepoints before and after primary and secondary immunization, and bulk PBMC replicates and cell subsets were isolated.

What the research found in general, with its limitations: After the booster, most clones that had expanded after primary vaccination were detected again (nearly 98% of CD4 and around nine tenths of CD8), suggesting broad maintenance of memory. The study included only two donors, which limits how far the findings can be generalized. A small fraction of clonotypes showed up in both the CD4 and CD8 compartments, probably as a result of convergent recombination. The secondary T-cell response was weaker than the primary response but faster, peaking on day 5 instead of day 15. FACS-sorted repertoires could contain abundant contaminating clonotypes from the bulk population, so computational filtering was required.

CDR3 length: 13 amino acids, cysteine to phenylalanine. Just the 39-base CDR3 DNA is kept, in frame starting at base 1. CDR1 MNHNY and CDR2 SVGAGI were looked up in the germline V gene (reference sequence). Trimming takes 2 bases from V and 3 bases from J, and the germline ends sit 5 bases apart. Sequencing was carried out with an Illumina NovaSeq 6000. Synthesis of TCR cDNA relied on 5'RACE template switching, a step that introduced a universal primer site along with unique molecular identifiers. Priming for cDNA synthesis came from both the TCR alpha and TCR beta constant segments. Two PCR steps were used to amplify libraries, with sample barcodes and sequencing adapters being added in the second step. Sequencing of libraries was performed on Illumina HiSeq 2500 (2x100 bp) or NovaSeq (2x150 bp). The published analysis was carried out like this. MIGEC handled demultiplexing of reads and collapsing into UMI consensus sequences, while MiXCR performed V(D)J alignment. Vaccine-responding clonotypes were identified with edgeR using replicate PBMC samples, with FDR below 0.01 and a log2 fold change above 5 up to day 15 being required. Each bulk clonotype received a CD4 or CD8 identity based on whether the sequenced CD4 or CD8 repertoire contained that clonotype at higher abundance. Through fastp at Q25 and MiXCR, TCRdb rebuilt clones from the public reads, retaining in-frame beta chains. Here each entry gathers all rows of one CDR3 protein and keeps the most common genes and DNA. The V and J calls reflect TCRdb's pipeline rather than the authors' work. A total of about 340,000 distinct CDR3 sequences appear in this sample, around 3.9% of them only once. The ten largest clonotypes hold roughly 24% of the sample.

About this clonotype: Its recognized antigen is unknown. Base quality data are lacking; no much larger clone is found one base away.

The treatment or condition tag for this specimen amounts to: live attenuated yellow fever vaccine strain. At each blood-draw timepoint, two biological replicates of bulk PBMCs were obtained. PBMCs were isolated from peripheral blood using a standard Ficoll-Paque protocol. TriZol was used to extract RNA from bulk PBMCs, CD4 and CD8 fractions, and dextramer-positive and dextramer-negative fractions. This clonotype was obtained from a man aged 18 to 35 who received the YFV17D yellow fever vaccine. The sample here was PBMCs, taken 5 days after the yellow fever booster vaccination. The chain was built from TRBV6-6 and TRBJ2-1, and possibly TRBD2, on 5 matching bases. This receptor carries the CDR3 CASSYEGYNEQFF. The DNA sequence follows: TGTGCCAGCAGTTACGAGGGCTACAATGAGCAGTTCTTC.